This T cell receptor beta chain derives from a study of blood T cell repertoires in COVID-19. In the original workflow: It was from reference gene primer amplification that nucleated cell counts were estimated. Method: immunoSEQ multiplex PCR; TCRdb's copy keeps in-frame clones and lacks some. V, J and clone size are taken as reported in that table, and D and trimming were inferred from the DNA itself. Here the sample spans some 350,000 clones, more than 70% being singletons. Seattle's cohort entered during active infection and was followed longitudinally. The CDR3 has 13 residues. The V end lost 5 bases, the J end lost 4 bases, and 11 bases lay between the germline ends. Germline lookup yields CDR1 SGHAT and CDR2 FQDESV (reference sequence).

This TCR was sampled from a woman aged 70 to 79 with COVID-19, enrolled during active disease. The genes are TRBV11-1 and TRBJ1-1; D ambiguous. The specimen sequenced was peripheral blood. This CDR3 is CASSPYEATEAFF. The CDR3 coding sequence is TGTGCCAGCAGCCCCTATGAAGCCACTGAAGCTTTCTTT.